The source of this TCR beta chain is a study of graft-versus-host responses after intestinal transplantation. This CDR3 spans 15 amino acids. The data were produced by immunoSEQ multiplex PCR, yet TCRdb's version contains in-frame clones alone and is incomplete. The repertoire holds roughly 75,000 clones, with 91% as singletons. To note about this clone: What it binds is not known.

The material sequenced was unstimulated CD4+ T cells sorted from spleen or lymph node cells, taken before intestinal transplant. The TCR originated in a human donor who received an intestinal transplant. The chain couples TRBV21-1 to TRBJ2-4; the table calls TRBD1, which could not be checked here. TRBV21-1 has pseudogene status. CDR3: CASVGQGLAKNIQYF. CDR3 sequence (DNA): TGTGCCAGCGTTGGACAGGGGCTAGCCAAAAACATTCAGTACTTC.